This T cell receptor (beta chain) emerged from a study of CD8 T cells in Susac syndrome. Comments on this clonotype: The antigen remains undetermined.

Sequencing of TCR beta, carried out with a high-throughput approach, was applied to CD8+ and CD4+ T cells from the blood. Definite or probable Susac syndrome was diagnosed using recently defined diagnostic criteria. 0.5 to 1 ug RNA was reverse transcribed with random hexamers. MiXCR, applied by TCRdb to the immunoSEQ multiplex PCR reads, yields one record per CDR3 protein. The sample consists of approximately 120,000 distinct CDR3 sequences, about 94% of them appearing once. General study findings and limits: CD8+ clonal expansion in Susac peaked in TEMRA cells and active patients.

Sequenced: CD8+ T cells from PBMCs. This clonotype originated in a human donor with Susac syndrome.

The CDR3 here is CASSQDASGVYNEQFF. The DNA for the CDR3 is TGTGCCAGCAGCCAAGATGCGAGCGGGGTATACAATGAGCAGTTCTTC. This chain links TRBV4-2 with TRBJ2-1; 7 bases align to TRBD2. The ends lost 0 bases at V and 4 bases at J; junction bases unmatched: 6. This CDR3 contains 16 residues. Germline CDR1 reads LGHNA; CDR2 reads YNFKEQ.